Below, one TCR beta chain is given with its context. There are 10 residues in the CDR3. CDR1 SQVTM and CDR2 ANQGSEA come from the germline V gene. Trimming removed 3 bases at V and 8 bases at J, with 7 bases between. This record belongs to a study of neoadjuvant anti-PD-1 for oral cavity cancer. Study-level background: Nivolumab at 3 mg/kg was mostly given biweekly, three to four doses, pre-surgery. Patients without progression got a fourth dose around day 43.

Sequencing was performed with immunoSEQ multiplex PCR; in TCRdb, only in-frame clones are kept and a portion is missing. The table includes about 72,000 clones, over 70% detected once. J is TRBJ1-2 and V is TRBV29-1; D ambiguous. The material was PBMCs, obtained before nivolumab (anti-PD-1) treatment. The sequence was obtained from a person between 35 and 79 years old with oral cavity squamous cell carcinoma. CDR3 DNA sequence: TGCAGCGTTGATCGGGAGGGCTACACCTTC. This codes for CSVDREGYTF.